This T cell receptor beta chain comes out of a study of shared clonotypes between healthy human individuals. Trimming at V came to 7 bases and at J to 1 base, leaving 3 bases not matched to a gene. Germline lookup yields CDR1 SGHKS and CDR2 YYEKEE (reference sequence). The CDR3 length is 13 residues. In the naive CD8 group, cells lacked CD45RO and were positively selected for CCR7, so terminally differentiated effector memory CD45RA+ cells were left out. Here immunoSEQ multiplex PCR was the method, and the copy in TCRdb shows in-frame clones only, minus some. The sample lists 750,000 to 1,000,000 clones, around 93% occurring once.

This clonotype originated in a man aged 30 to 45 in good health. The V and J genes are TRBV5-5 and TRBJ1-2; 8 positions agree with TRBD1. The specimen was naive CD8+ T cells sorted from blood. The CDR3 spells CASRGQDNYGYTF. The DNA of the CDR3 is TGTGCCAGCCGGGGACAGGATAACTATGGCTACACCTTC. Based on the CDR3 plus reference TRBV5-5 and TRBJ1-2, the full variable domain is DAGVTQSPTHLIKTRGQQVTLRCSPISGHKSVSWYQQVLGQGPQFIFQYYEKEERGRGNFPDRFSARQFPNYSSELNVNALLLGDSALYLCASRGQDNYGYTFGSGTRLTVV.